The rows below give T cell receptor beta chains drawn from one sample of a study of blood T cells in healthy people across ages. TCRdb re-analysed the 5' RACE reads in MiXCR, keeping a single row per CDR3 protein. There are around 1.7 million distinct CDR3 sequences in the sample; approximately 28% occur only once, and 7.7% lies in the top ten. The source material was blood. The source of these receptors is a woman aged 30 to 39 in good health. Each CDR3 is given with its conserved first and last residue. Fields, in order: CDR3 DNA, CDR3 protein, J gene, CDR3 length, V gene, D gene, clone size. D genes are given only for firm matches. Where a row states a size, it is once, few, many or the class of an expanded clone; other rows omit it.

TGTGCCAGCAGCCCCCTCGGGGCTAGCGGGACCTCTGAGCAGTTCTTC | CASSPLGASGTSEQFF | TRBJ2-1 | 16 | TRBV7-2 | TRBD2 | -
TGCGCCAGCAGCGTCCCCCAGGGGGTGGGTAAAAATGAGCAGTTCTTC | CASSVPQGVGKNEQFF | TRBJ2-1 | 16 | TRBV5-1 | TRBD1 | many
TGTGCCAGCAGTTATTCTACGGGACACCGATCCTACGAGCAGTACTTC | CASSYSTGHRSYEQYF | TRBJ2-7 | 16 | TRBV6-6 | - | many
TGTGCCAGCAGCCGGGGCAGGGACCAGACCCAGTACTTC | CASSRGRDQTQYF | TRBJ2-5 | 13 | TRBV12-3/TRBV12-4 | - | few
TGCAGTGCTAGAGTTGGAAGTCCATGGATGAACGGGGAGCTGTTTTTT | CSARVGSPWMNGELFF | TRBJ2-2 | 16 | TRBV20-1 | - | few
TGCAGTGCTAGCCGGGACCGAGAGCAGTACTTC | CSASRDREQYF | TRBJ2-7 | 11 | TRBV20-1 | - | -
TGTGCCAGCAGTTACAGGACGTACTATGGCTACACCTTC | CASSYRTYYGYTF | TRBJ1-2 | 13 | TRBV6-5 | - | few
TGTGCCAGCAGCTTGGACGCTGATCAGCCCCAGCATTTT | CASSLDADQPQHF | TRBJ1-5 | 13 | TRBV5-4 | - | -
TGCAGTGTCAATAGCGGGGCGAGCTCCTACAATGAGCAGTACTTC | CSVNSGASSYNEQYF | TRBJ2-7 | 15 | TRBV20-1 | TRBD2 | -
TGCGCCAGCAGCTCCTCGTCGGGGGACTCGTACAATGAGCAGTTCTTC | CASSSSSGDSYNEQFF | TRBJ2-1 | 16 | TRBV5-1 | - | few
TGTGCCAGCAGTGGACACCGAGAGGGGGAGACCCAGTACTTC | CASSGHREGETQYF | TRBJ2-5 | 14 | TRBV2 | - | few
TGTGCCATCAGTGAGGTGGGACGGGAAGCTTTCTTT | CAISEVGREAFF | TRBJ1-1 | 12 | TRBV10-3 | - | -
TGCAGTGCGACTGATAGCTACAGGAAGAACACTGAAGCTTTCTTT | CSATDSYRKNTEAFF | TRBJ1-1 | 15 | TRBV20-1 | - | -
TGTGCCAGCAGCCCCGACACCACCAACTATGGCTACACCTTC | CASSPDTTNYGYTF | TRBJ1-2 | 14 | TRBV3-1 | - | -
TGTGCCAGCAGTTTAGGGGTAGCGGGAGGGAATGAGCAGTTCTTC | CASSLGVAGGNEQFF | TRBJ2-1 | 15 | TRBV12-3/TRBV12-4 | TRBD2 | -
TGTGCCAGCAGCCTCCTTCAGGGGGGTATATCGGCAACTAATGAAAAACTGTTTTTT | CASSLLQGGISATNEKLFF | TRBJ1-4 | 19 | TRBV3-1 | TRBD1 | -
TGCGCCAGCAGCGTAGGTGAGGGCCAGGGCTACACCTTC | CASSVGEGQGYTF | TRBJ1-2 | 13 | TRBV5-1 | - | -
TGTGCCAGCAGCAATTACCGGCGAAGGATAGTGGACAGGGTATTCCTTTGGGGGAACTATGGCTACACCTTC | CASSNYRRRIVDRVFLWGNYGYTF | TRBJ1-2 | 24 | TRBV21-1 | - | -
TGTGCCAGCAGCTATATCGACAGAACCTATTACAATGAGCAGTTCTTC | CASSYIDRTYYNEQFF | TRBJ2-1 | 16 | TRBV5-6 | - | -
TGCAGTGCTAGGGCCCCGGGACTAGCGCAAGAGACCCAGTACTTC | CSARAPGLAQETQYF | TRBJ2-5 | 15 | TRBV20-1 | TRBD2 | few
TGCGCCAGCAGCCCCGGTGGAGGTCCTAGCGGGGGGGCAGTGACCTACAATGAGCAGTTCTTC | CASSPGGGPSGGAVTYNEQFF | TRBJ2-1 | 21 | TRBV4-1 | TRBD2 | -
TGTGCCAGCAGCCATTCCTCCCGGCCAAATGAGCAGTTCTTC | CASSHSSRPNEQFF | TRBJ2-1 | 14 | TRBV3-1 | - | -
TGCAGCGTTGTTAGGACAGGGGGCACAGATACGCAGTATTTT | CSVVRTGGTDTQYF | TRBJ2-3 | 14 | TRBV29-1 | TRBD1 | -
TGTGCCAGCAGTTTTAGCGGGATTGACGAGCAGTACTTC | CASSFSGIDEQYF | TRBJ2-7 | 13 | TRBV7-2 | TRBD2 | -
TGTGCCAGCAGTTCCCAGGCTCGTGGCTACACCTTC | CASSSQARGYTF | TRBJ1-2 | 12 | TRBV12-3/TRBV12-4 | - | -
TGCAGTGCTACCCCCGGGACAGGGAGTAGGAATCAGCCCCAGCATTTT | CSATPGTGSRNQPQHF | TRBJ1-5 | 16 | TRBV20-1 | TRBD1 | -
TGTGCCAGCAGAGAACCGGGACAGCGGGGCAATGAGCAGTTCTTC | CASREPGQRGNEQFF | TRBJ2-1 | 15 | TRBV6-6 | - | few
TGTGCCGGCAGCGCGACCACCCGAAGCTCCTACAATGAGCAGTTCTTC | CAGSATTRSSYNEQFF | TRBJ2-1 | 16 | TRBV5-6 | - | -
TGTGCCAGCCGGACTCCGGGTTCCCAAGAGACCCAGTACTTC | CASRTPGSQETQYF | TRBJ2-5 | 14 | TRBV6-6 | - | -